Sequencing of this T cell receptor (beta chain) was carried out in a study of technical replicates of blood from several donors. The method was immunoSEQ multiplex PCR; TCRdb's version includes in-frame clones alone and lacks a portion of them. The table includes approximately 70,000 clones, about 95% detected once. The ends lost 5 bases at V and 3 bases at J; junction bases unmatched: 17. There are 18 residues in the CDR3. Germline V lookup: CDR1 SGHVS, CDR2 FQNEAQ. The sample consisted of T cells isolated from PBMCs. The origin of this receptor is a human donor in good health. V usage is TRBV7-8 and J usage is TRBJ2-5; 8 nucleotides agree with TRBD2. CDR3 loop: CASSGGTLAGYWEETQYF. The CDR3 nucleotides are TGTGCCAGCAGCGGCGGGACTTTAGCGGGATATTGGGAAGAGACCCAGTACTTC.